These 30 T cell receptor beta chains originate from one sample sequenced in a study of T-cell reconstitution after alpha-beta-depleted transplantation in children. It was with unique molecular identifiers that the TCRbeta library was prepared. TCRdb itself ran the PCR reads through MiXCR, one entry per CDR3 protein. The data contain approximately 500,000 distinct CDR3 sequences, more than 9% of them singletons. The source material was PBMCs, sampled before TCRalphabeta/CD19-depleted stem cell transplant. The receptors originated from a child aged 2-15 years with inherited bone marrow failure, due to receive a stem cell transplant.

The chain uses TRBV7-2 and TRBJ2-1; 9 bases are a match to TRBD2. The CDR3 length is 16 residues. Trimming at V came to 2 bases and at J to 3 bases, leaving 5 bases not matched to a gene. Germline CDR1 and CDR2: SGHTA and FQGNSA. The CDR3 sequence is CASSLFIAGVYNEQFF. The DNA for the CDR3 is TGTGCCAGCAGCTTATTCATAGCGGGAGTCTACAATGAGCAGTTCTTC.

This clonotype has at least ten counts. The V call is TRBV28, the J call TRBJ2-1; D unresolved. This CDR3 region has 15 residues. Between the trimmed V and J ends, which lost 2 bases and 3 bases, there was a span of 11 bases. CDR1 is MDHEN and CDR2 is SYDVKM in the germline V gene. This CDR3 is CASSLLLMDYNEQFF. The CDR3 DNA follows: TGTGCCAGCAGTTTACTACTTATGGACTACAATGAGCAGTTCTTC.

This clonotype was counted at least ten times. The chain joins TRBV7-2 to TRBJ2-2; 10 bases align to TRBD2. Looked up from germline, CDR1 is SGHTA and CDR2 is FQGNSA. The CDR3 sequence is 15 residues long. The junction had 10 bases not matched to a gene; V was cut back by 8 bases and J by 7 bases. In DNA, the CDR3 is TGTGCCAGCCGGGTCCAGCGGGAGGGAGGCGGGGAGCTGTTTTTT. This sequence encodes CASRVQREGGGELFF.

This clonotype was observed many times. CDR3 sequence (DNA): TGTGCCAGCAGCCAAGCTAACAGCACAGATACGCAGTATTTT. This gives the protein CASSQANSTDTQYF. The rearrangement uses TRBV3-1 and TRBJ2-3; D is unclear. V lost 1 base, J lost 0 bases, and 5 bases lay in between. The CDR3 is 14 residues long. Germline CDR1 and CDR2: LGHDT and YNNKEL (reference sequence).

This clonotype was seen repeatedly, ten times or more. The genes are TRBV7-9 and TRBJ1-1, with 7 bases fitting TRBD1. From germline, CDR1 is SEHNR and CDR2 FQNEAQ (reference sequence). This CDR3 is 15 amino acids long. With 1 base clipped from V and 10 bases from J, the junction kept 12 bases outside the gene matches. The CDR3 region has the DNA TGTGCCAGCAGCTTAGGGCGGGGCGGGACAGTCCCAGCTTTCTTT. This encodes CASSLGRGGTVPAFF.

This clonotype was picked up many times. This chain uses TRBV5-1 with TRBJ2-7; no reliable D call. V shed 0 bases and J shed 2 bases, with 12 bases lying between them. Germline V gives CDR1 SGHRS, CDR2 YFSETQ. The CDR3 covers 15 residues. This CDR3 reads CASSLVTRGAYEQYF. CDR3 DNA sequence: TGCGCCAGCAGCTTGGTAACCCGCGGAGCCTACGAGCAGTACTTC.

This clonotype was seen more than once but under ten times. CDR3 coding DNA: TGTGCCACCAGCCCGAAGACAGTTAGCAATCAGCCCCAGCATTTT. Translating it yields CATSPKTVSNQPQHF. The V call is TRBV15, the J call TRBJ1-5; weak D call: TRBD1 (5 bases). V was trimmed by 5 bases and J by 0 bases, leaving 11 bases between them. The CDR3 contains 15 residues. The germline gives CDR1 LNHNV, CDR2 YYDKDF (reference sequence).

About this clonotype itself: This may be a read error: a much more frequent sequence differs by one nucleotide. V gene TRBV11-1 combines with J gene TRBJ1-2; no reliable D call. In germline, CDR1 is SGHAT, CDR2 FQDESV (reference sequence). This CDR3 has 13 residues. The CDR3 nucleotides are TGTGCCAGCAGCTCCAATCAAAGAAATGGCCACACCTTC. This codes for CASSSNQRNGHTF.

The sample holds a few counts of this clonotype. The chain carries TRBV18 and TRBJ2-7; TRBD1 might be the D (5 bases). The CDR3 is made up of 14 amino acids. Deletions cut 4 bases from V and 2 bases from J, with 12 bases between. Germline V gene lookup returns CDR1 KGHSH and CDR2 LQKENI. CDR3 region: CASSQGLMAYEQYF. The CDR3 DNA follows: TGTGCCAGCTCACAGGGGTTAATGGCCTACGAGCAGTACTTC.

This clonotype was observed at least ten times. The V call is TRBV12-3 or TRBV12-4, the J call TRBJ1-3, with D uncertain. V was clipped by 3 bases and J by 8 bases, with 5 bases between them. CDR3 length equals 11 residues. CDR3: CASSFGYTIYF. In DNA form, the CDR3 reads TGTGCCAGCAGTTTCGGCTACACCATATATTTT.

This clonotype was counted at least ten times. This chain uses TRBV20-1 with TRBJ2-3; 8 bases map to TRBD1. CDR1 and CDR2 (germline): DFQATT, SNEGSKA (reference sequence). J gave up 0 bases and V 6 bases, and 8 bases lay outside the gene matches. CDR3 length: 15 amino acids. CDR3: CSARRTGTSTDTQYF. CDR3 sequence (DNA): TGCAGTGCCCGGAGGACAGGGACAAGCACAGATACGCAGTATTTT.

This clonotype occurred many times. The rearrangement uses TRBV7-9 and TRBJ2-7; no clear D gene. This CDR3 has 14 residues. The germline V gene encodes CDR1 SEHNR and CDR2 FQNEAQ (reference sequence). The V gene lost 4 bases and the J gene lost 4 bases, with 14 bases spanning the gap. This CDR3 is CASSSLTAVYEQYF. CDR3 sequence (DNA): TGTGCCAGCAGCTCGCTGACGGCTGTATACGAGCAGTACTTC.

This clonotype was counted at least ten times. This rearrangement joins TRBV10-3 to TRBJ1-3, with D possibly being TRBD1 (5 bases). Per germline, CDR1 ENHRY and CDR2 SYGVKD. This CDR3 is built from 12 residues. In DNA form, the CDR3 reads TGTGCTACCGAGGGGTCTGGAAACACCATATATTTT. This codes for CATEGSGNTIYF.

A few counts support this clonotype. The J gene is TRBJ2-5, the V gene TRBV6-2 or TRBV6-3, with a possible D match to TRBD2 (5 bases). Germline CDR1 MNHEY, CDR2 SVGEGT. The CDR3 sequence is 20 residues long. Trimming cost V 5 bases and J 5 bases, with 33 bases left between them. CDR3 in DNA: TGTGCCAGCAGTACCGCCCTTTCCGGGGTTACCGATGGCCTGCTGGAGACCCAGTACTTC. This gives the protein CASSTALSGVTDGLLETQYF.

As regards this clonotype: A read error may account for a junction end that differs from germline. This chain links TRBV20-1 with TRBJ2-1; 9 bases align to TRBD2. Germline lookup yields CDR1 DFQATT and CDR2 SNEGSKA (reference sequence). This CDR3 spans 16 amino acids. CDR3 protein: CRVGLFSGSKYNGQFF. The CDR3 DNA reads TGCAGGGTGGGACTTTTTAGCGGGAGTAAGTACAATGGGCAGTTCTTC.

Only a few counts were recorded for this clonotype. The V and J genes are TRBV18 and TRBJ2-7, with TRBD2 as a possible D gene (6 bases). The CDR3 length is 14 residues. The germline V and J ends were trimmed by 3 bases and 3 bases, with 12 bases remaining between them. CDR1 and CDR2 from the germline V gene are KGHSH and LQKENI. CDR3 amino acids: CASSPGGNLYEQYF. CDR3 DNA sequence: TGTGCCAGCTCACCGGGCGGGAACCTCTACGAGCAGTACTTC.

This clonotype has ten or more counts. The CDR3 nucleotides read TGTGCCGGCCTTAGCGGGAGAGATCCCGGGGAGCTGTTTTTT. Its translation is CAGLSGRDPGELFF. The chain is built from TRBV12-3 or TRBV12-4 and TRBJ2-2, with 9 bases identical to TRBD2. The junction had 10 bases not matched to a gene; V was cut back by 11 bases and J by 6 bases. This CDR3 spans 14 amino acids.

J is TRBJ2-5 and V is TRBV11-2; maybe TRBD1 (6 bases). There are 14 residues in the CDR3. Between the trimmed V and J ends, which lost 3 bases and 7 bases, there was a span of 15 bases. Germline assignment: CDR1 SGHAT and CDR2 FQNNGV. The CDR3 is CASSFGRGTGTQYF. The CDR3 nucleotides read TGTGCCAGCAGCTTTGGCAGGGGCACGGGGACCCAGTACTTC.

This clonotype showed up many times. The gene calls are TRBV4-2 and TRBJ2-3; 9 positions agree with TRBD2. The germline V gene encodes CDR1 LGHNA and CDR2 YNFKEQ. Unmatched junction bases numbered 11, after V lost 4 bases and J lost 15 bases. The CDR3 runs to 13 residues. The CDR3 here is CASSPQTGTSRYF. CDR3 in DNA: TGTGCCAGCAGCCCCCAGACCGGGACTAGCAGATATTTT.

DNA for the CDR3: TGTGCCAGCAGCTTGTCACGTTCACCCCTCCACTTT. Encoded protein: CASSLSRSPLHF. The chain is built from TRBV7-9 and TRBJ1-6; D is ambiguous. Germline lookup yields CDR1 SEHNR and CDR2 FQNEAQ (reference sequence). V was clipped by 3 bases and J by 9 bases, with 6 bases between them. The CDR3 consists of 12 residues.

This clonotype was found many times. This rearrangement joins TRBV6-1 to TRBJ2-2; D is ambiguous. Germline CDR1 MNHNS, CDR2 SASEGT. This CDR3 region has 13 residues. Between the trimmed V and J ends, which lost 7 bases and 3 bases, there was a span of 9 bases. CDR3 DNA sequence: TGTGCCAGCACGCAGGAGTACACCGGGGAGCTGTTTTTT. Translation: CASTQEYTGELFF.

This clonotype was found many times. The rearrangement links TRBV11-2 to TRBJ2-2; TRBD2 aligns across 9 bases. This CDR3 has 17 residues. V lost 4 bases to trimming and J lost 0 bases; unmatched junction nucleotides: 6. Per germline, CDR1 SGHAT and CDR2 FQNNGV. Here the CDR3 reads CASSYPSGISNTGELFF. The CDR3, as DNA: TGTGCCAGCAGCTACCCTAGCGGGATATCGAACACCGGGGAGCTGTTTTTT.

This clonotype has a handful of counts. The chain uses TRBV27 and TRBJ1-6; D is unresolved. Trimming removed 7 bases from V and 14 bases from J, with 21 bases in between. The CDR3 length is 14 residues. Germline CDR1 reads MNHEY; CDR2 reads SMNVEV (reference sequence). The chain's CDR3 is CASTTIPPGKALHF. The CDR3 bases are TGTGCCAGCACGACAATCCCACCGGGAAAAGCCCTCCACTTT.

The chain couples TRBV20-1 to TRBJ2-1, with TRBD2 matching 13 bases. The CDR3 is 15 residues long. With 1 base clipped from V and 7 bases from J, the junction kept 4 bases outside the gene matches. Looked up from germline, CDR1 is DFQATT and CDR2 is SNEGSKA (reference sequence). CDR3 loop: CSARGWTSGSNEQFF. CDR3 bases: TGCAGTGCTAGAGGTTGGACTAGCGGGAGTAATGAGCAGTTCTTC.

V and J are TRBV20-1 and TRBJ2-5, with D uncertain. CDR1 and CDR2 (germline): DFQATT, SNEGSKA (reference sequence). The V end lost 3 bases, the J end lost 4 bases, and 6 bases lay between the germline ends. The CDR3 sequence is 11 residues long. The CDR3, as DNA: TGCAGTGCTAGCAGCGCAGAGACCCAGTACTTC. Translating gives CSASSAETQYF.

The chain links TRBV27 to TRBJ2-1; unclear D gene. Germline CDR1 MNHEY, CDR2 SMNVEV (reference sequence). Trimming stripped 2 bases from V and 5 bases from J, with 7 bases between. This CDR3 has 13 residues. The CDR3 DNA sequence: TGTGCCAGCAGTTTAGACAACCACAATGAGCAGTTCTTC. This encodes CASSLDNHNEQFF.

Of note for this clonotype: The CDR3 carries no conserved terminal phenylalanine or tryptophan, so it likely arises from a read error. It is unclear where the CDR3 begins or ends on the DNA, so no DNA is shown, and the CDR3 is as TCRdb lists it. This sequence joins TRBV24-1 and TRBJ2-1. The CDR3 extends over 8 residues, inclusive of both ends. The germline V gene encodes CDR1 KGHDR and CDR2 SFDVKD. CDR3 in amino acids: CATRVLRT.

This clonotype was counted many times. The chain couples TRBV28 to TRBJ2-4; TRBD2 matches at 9 bases. CDR1 and CDR2 from the germline V gene are MDHEN and SYDVKM. This CDR3 contains 17 residues. The J segment lost 1 base and the V segment lost 6 bases, leaving 10 bases of the junction unmatched. The CDR3 sequence is CASRLLAGVWAKNIQYF. The CDR3 DNA reads TGTGCCAGCAGACTCTTAGCGGGAGTGTGGGCCAAAAACATTCAGTACTTC.

The sample holds many counts of this clonotype. The chain joins TRBV2 to TRBJ2-7; 7 bases fit TRBD1. This CDR3 contains 14 residues. Trimming at V came to 4 bases and at J to 7 bases, leaving 10 bases not matched to a gene. Germline values: CDR1 SNHLY, CDR2 FYNNEI. The CDR3 DNA is TGTGCCAGCAGTGTTAACAGGGGCCCAGCTGAGCAGTACTTC. Its translation: CASSVNRGPAEQYF.

Many counts were recorded for this clonotype. This sequence joins TRBV13 and TRBJ2-1, with 10 positions matching TRBD2. V lost 5 bases to trimming and J lost 0 bases; unmatched junction nucleotides: 13. The CDR3 covers 19 residues. The germline CDR1 and CDR2 sequences are PRHDT and FYEKMQ (reference sequence). The CDR3 spells CASSLLGSSGSFSYNEQFF. The CDR3 DNA follows: TGTGCCAGCAGCCTTCTGGGGTCTAGCGGGAGTTTCTCCTACAATGAGCAGTTCTTC.